This is a list of T cell receptor beta chains from one sample in a study of glioma-infiltrating T cells after dendritic cell vaccination. TCRdb's copy holds only in-frame clones and misses some; the assay was immunoSEQ multiplex PCR. The sample includes under 100,000 clones, 79% of them seen just once. The sequencing here drew on blood, taken before dendritic cell vaccination. Receptors were obtained from a human donor with glioblastoma. Both conserved end residues are part of each CDR3. D genes are given only for firm matches. Size is omitted from some rows. Given values are once, few, many or a class for expanded clones.

J | D | V | size | DNA | CDR3
TRBJ2-1 | TRBD1 | TRBV6-5 | - | TGTGCCAGCATTAAGGACAGGGAACGAAGTGAGCAGTTCTTC | CASIKDRERSEQFF
TRBJ1-6 | TRBD1 | TRBV5-5 | - | TGTGCCAGCAGCTTGGTTCGGGACAGGGCAGCCCTCCACTTT | CASSLVRDRAALHF
TRBJ1-3 | - | TRBV29-1 | - | TGCAGCGTTGAGACTCTACCCCCGGGAAACACCATATATTTT | CSVETLPPGNTIYF
TRBJ2-1 | TRBD1 | TRBV4-1 | once | TGCGCCAGCAGCCAAGATAGGGCGGGTCAGGGGGCCTTAAATGAGCAGTTCTTC | CASSQDRAGQGALNEQFF
TRBJ1-2 | - | TRBV19 | few | TGTGCCAGTAGCGAATTTGGGCTCGGGAGCGGTGGCTACACCTTC | CASSEFGLGSGGYTF
TRBJ2-3 | TRBD1 | TRBV18 | once | TGTGCCAGCTCACGCGGACAGGGTACCACAGATACGCAGTATTTT | CASSRGQGTTDTQYF
TRBJ1-1 | TRBD1 | TRBV7-2 | - | TGTGCCAGCAGCTCCGACAGGGGGCCCACTGAAGCTTTCTTT | CASSSDRGPTEAFF
TRBJ2-7 | TRBD1 | TRBV6-5 | medium-sized | TGTGCCAGCAGTACGACAGGGGGCTCCTACGAGCAGTACTTC | CASSTTGGSYEQYF
TRBJ1-1 | - | TRBV7-8 | - | TGTGCCAGCAGCACCCTCGAGGCCGGTATGAACACTGAAGCTTTCTTT | CASSTLEAGMNTEAFF
TRBJ2-1 | - | TRBV10-1 | - | TGCGCCAGCAGTGTAACTAGCTACGAGCAGTTCTTC | CASSVTSYEQFF
TRBJ2-6 | - | TRBV5-6 | - | TGTGCCAGCAGCTTGGGTCGGGGGAGACGCTCTGGGGCCAACGTCCTGACTTTC | CASSLGRGRRSGANVLTF
TRBJ2-7 | - | TRBV6-6 | few | TGTGCCAGCATATATACAGCGGGTTCGTCCTACGAGCAGTACTTC | CASIYTAGSSYEQYF
TRBJ2-3 | - | TRBV18 | - | TGTGCCAGCTCACCGAGTACAGATACGCAGTATTTT | CASSPSTDTQYF
TRBJ2-3 | - | TRBV30 | once | TGTGCCTGGAGTATGACTAGATACACAGATACGCAGTATTTT | CAWSMTRYTDTQYF
TRBJ2-7 | - | TRBV19 | - | TGTGCCTCTCGGATGGGGGCGGGCGGCTCCTACGAGCAGTACTTC | CASRMGAGGSYEQYF
TRBJ1-2 | TRBD1 | TRBV30 | - | TGTGCCTGGAGTGACAGGGGATTTGGCTACACCTTC | CAWSDRGFGYTF
TRBJ1-2 | TRBD1 | TRBV18 | - | TGTGCCAGCGGGCGGGATTCTCGGGACAGCGGATCAACCTTC | CASGRDSRDSGSTF
TRBJ2-5 | - | TRBV7-9 | - | TGTGCCAGCAGCTTTAGTCCAAGCGGGCCGGCCCAAGAGACCCAGTACTTC | CASSFSPSGPAQETQYF
TRBJ1-4 | - | TRBV2 | - | TGTGCCAGCAGGCCCCAGGGAAGCGAAAAACTGTTTTTT | CASRPQGSEKLFF
TRBJ1-2 | - | TRBV6-1 | many | TGTGCCAGCAGCCTCGGGGGTGTTTATGGCTACACCTTC | CASSLGGVYGYTF
TRBJ2-7 | - | TRBV7-8 | once | TGTGCCAGCAGCTTAGAGGACAGCTTTTTCTCCTACGAGCAGTACTTC | CASSLEDSFFSYEQYF
TRBJ1-1 | TRBD1 | TRBV5-1 | - | TGCGCCAGCAGCGCTGGACAGGGCATGAACACTGAAGCTTTCTTT | CASSAGQGMNTEAFF
TRBJ2-1 | TRBD2 | TRBV18 | - | TGTGCCAGCTCACCTCTCAGCGGGACCTACAATGAGCAGTTCTTC | CASSPLSGTYNEQFF
TRBJ2-5 | - | TRBV2 | - | TGTGCCAGCCAGCTAGAACGCGAGACCCAGTACTTC | CASQLERETQYF
TRBJ1-1 | - | TRBV6-5 | - | TGTGCCAGCAGCTCACAGGGTTTCACTGAAGCTTTCTTT | CASSSQGFTEAFF
TRBJ2-4 | TRBD1 | TRBV28 | - | TGTGCCAGCACTCCGGGACAGGGGTTTAGAAACATTCAGTACTTC | CASTPGQGFRNIQYF
TRBJ1-2 | - | TRBV5-1 | - | TGCGCCAGCAGCTTGGTGGCAGGGAATGACTATGGCTACACCTTC | CASSLVAGNDYGYTF
TRBJ2-7 | - | TRBV30 | - | TGTGCCTGGAGTGTAACCGGAGCCTACGAGCAGTACTTC | CAWSVTGAYEQYF
TRBJ1-3 | - | TRBV19 | - | TGTGCCAGTAGTGGATGGACATCGAGCTCTGGAAACACCATATATTTT | CASSGWTSSSGNTIYF
TRBJ2-1 | - | TRBV18 | once | TGTGCCAGCTCACCACAGAGTGAGCAGTTCTTC | CASSPQSEQFF
TRBJ1-4 | TRBD1 | TRBV2 | - | TGTGCCAGCATTCGACAGGGGGCCGGTAGAAAACTGTTTTTT | CASIRQGAGRKLFF
TRBJ1-1 | - | TRBV5-1 | - | TGCGCCAGCAGCTTGGTTGGGCTTCAAGACACTGAAGCTTTCTTT | CASSLVGLQDTEAFF
TRBJ1-1 | - | TRBV2 | - | TGTGCCAGCAGTGTGGTAGTCCCTGAAGCTTTCTTT | CASSVVVPEAFF
TRBJ2-7 | TRBD2 | TRBV10-3 | - | TGTGCCGTGGGACTAGCGGGAGCACCCTACGAGCAGTACTTC | CAVGLAGAPYEQYF
TRBJ1-2 | - | TRBV28 | - | TGTGCCAGCAGTTTTAGTAACTATGGCTACACCTTC | CASSFSNYGYTF
TRBJ1-2 | - | TRBV19 | - | TGTGCCACCCGGGTTTCCTATGGCTACACCTTC | CATRVSYGYTF
TRBJ1-5 | TRBD1 | TRBV7-2 | - | TGTGCCAGCAGCGCACAGGGGGATCAGCCCCAGCATTTT | CASSAQGDQPQHF
TRBJ2-2 | - | TRBV6-5 | - | TGTGCCAGCAGTTACTCGGGGGCCCCGAACACCGGGGAGCTGTTTTTT | CASSYSGAPNTGELFF
TRBJ2-1 | - | TRBV5-4 | - | TGTGCCAGCAGCTCCAAGCGGGCTTCAGACTTTGATGAGCAGTTCTTC | CASSSKRASDFDEQFF
TRBJ2-4 | TRBD1 | TRBV18 | - | TGTGCCAGCTCGAACCGGGACAGCATAGCCAAAAACATTCAGTACTTC | CASSNRDSIAKNIQYF
TRBJ2-1 | - | TRBV6-1 | - | TGTGCCAGCAGTGAAGCAGCGGCTACGGCATACAATGAGCAGTTCTTC | CASSEAAATAYNEQFF
TRBJ2-7 | TRBD1 | TRBV5-4 | - | TGTGCCAGCAGCTCGGGACAGGGGGCATCCTACGAGCAGTACTTC | CASSSGQGASYEQYF
TRBJ2-7 | - | TRBV7-9 | - | TGTGCCAGCAGCTTAAGGGGGACCTACGAGCAGTACTTC | CASSLRGTYEQYF
TRBJ1-2 | TRBD1 | TRBV4-2 | - | TGTGCCAGCAGCCAAGATGGTACAGGGGGAGGCGGCTACACCTTC | CASSQDGTGGGGYTF
TRBJ2-2 | - | TRBV6-6 | - | TGTGCCAGCTCAAATTTCGAGGGTGGCGGGGAGCTGTTTTTT | CASSNFEGGGELFF
TRBJ1-2 | TRBD1 | TRBV5-4 | - | TGTGCCAGCAGCTTTGGGACAGAGTACTATGGCTACACCTTC | CASSFGTEYYGYTF
TRBJ2-5 | - | TRBV5-4 | - | TGTGCCAGCAGCTTATTGGGGGGGGCCCTGGAGACCCAGTACTTC | CASSLLGGALETQYF
TRBJ1-1 | - | TRBV30 | - | TGTGCCTGGAGTAATATTGAGTTAACAGTAGGTGAAGCTTTCTTT | CAWSNIELTVGEAFF
TRBJ1-2 | - | TRBV4-1 | - | TGCGCCAGCAGCCAAGAGCAGGTATTCTATGGCTACACCTTC | CASSQEQVFYGYTF